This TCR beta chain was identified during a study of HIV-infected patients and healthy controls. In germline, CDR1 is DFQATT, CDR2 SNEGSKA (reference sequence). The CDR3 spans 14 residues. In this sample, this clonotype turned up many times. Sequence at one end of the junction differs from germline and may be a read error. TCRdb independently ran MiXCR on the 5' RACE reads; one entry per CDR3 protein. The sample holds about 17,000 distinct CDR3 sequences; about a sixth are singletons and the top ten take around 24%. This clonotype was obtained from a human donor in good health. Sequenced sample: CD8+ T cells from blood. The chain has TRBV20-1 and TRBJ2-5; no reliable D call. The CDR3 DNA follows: TGCAGTGCCAGAGGAGTCAGCGCGGATGAGACCCAGTACTTC. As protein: CSARGVSADETQYF.